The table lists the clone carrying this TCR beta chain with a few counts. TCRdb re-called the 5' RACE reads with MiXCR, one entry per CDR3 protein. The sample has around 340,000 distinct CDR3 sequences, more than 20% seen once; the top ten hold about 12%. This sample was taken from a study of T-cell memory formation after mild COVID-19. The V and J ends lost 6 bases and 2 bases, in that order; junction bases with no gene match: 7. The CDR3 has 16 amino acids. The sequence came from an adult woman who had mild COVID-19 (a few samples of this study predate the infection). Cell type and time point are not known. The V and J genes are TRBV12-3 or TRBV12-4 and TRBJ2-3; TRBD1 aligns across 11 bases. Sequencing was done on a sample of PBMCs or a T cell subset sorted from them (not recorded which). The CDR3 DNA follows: TGTGCCAGCAGCCGGGACAGGGGGTCCCTCACAGATACGCAGTATTTT. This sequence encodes CASSRDRGSLTDTQYF.